Listed below are T cell receptor beta chains from one sample, sequenced in a study of T cell responses to AZD1222 COVID-19 vaccine. Some clones are missing from TCRdb's copy, which holds only in-frame ones; the method was immunoSEQ multiplex PCR. The sample lists 150,000 to 200,000 clones, 87% occurring once. The sequences come from peripheral blood, collected on day 0 of MenACWY control vaccination. These receptors were collected from an adult in good health. Both conserved end residues are part of each CDR3. A D gene is named only where the DNA matches it firmly. Only some rows state a clone size, as once, few, many or a class for expanded clones.

CASSSTRSYEQYF | TGCGCCAGCAGCTCGACCCGTTCCTACGAGCAGTACTTC | TRBJ2-7 | 13 | . | TRBV5-1 | .
CASRGTATAYGYTF | TGTGCCAGCAGGGGGACAGCAACGGCCTATGGCTACACCTTC | TRBJ1-2 | 14 | TRBD1 | TRBV6-5 | .
CASKGGPYEQYF | TGTGCCAGCAAGGGAGGACCCTACGAGCAGTACTTC | TRBJ2-7 | 12 | . | TRBV2 | .
CASSLSSGYEQFF | TGTGCCAGCAGTTTATCTAGCGGGTATGAGCAGTTCTTC | TRBJ2-1 | 13 | TRBD2 | TRBV12-3/TRBV12-4 | .
CSTLGGADQETQYF | TGCAGCACCTTAGGGGGGGCAGATCAGGAGACCCAGTACTTC | TRBJ2-5 | 14 | . | TRBV29-1 | once
CASSSLSMIQGEENTIYF | TGTGCCAGCAGCTCCTTATCGATGATCCAGGGAGAGGAGAACACCATATATTTT | TRBJ1-3 | 18 | . | TRBV13 | .
CASSWGSGTDTQYF | TGTGCCAGCTCCTGGGGTAGCGGCACAGATACGCAGTATTTT | TRBJ2-3 | 14 | . | TRBV5-4 | once
CASSGSRVTGYTF | TGTGCCAGTAGTGGTTCCAGGGTAACTGGCTACACCTTC | TRBJ1-2 | 13 | . | TRBV19 | .
CATSDSYEQYF | TGTGCCACCAGTGATTCGTACGAGCAGTACTTC | TRBJ2-7 | 11 | . | TRBV24-1 | .
CASSFGTGKEKLFF | TGTGCCAGCAGCTTTGGGACAGGGAAGGAAAAACTGTTTTTT | TRBJ1-4 | 14 | TRBD1 | TRBV6-5 | .
CASSLEAGETYEQYF | TGCGCCAGCAGCTTGGAGGCAGGGGAAACCTACGAGCAGTACTTC | TRBJ2-7 | 15 | . | TRBV5-1 | .
CASSSNLRAYGYTF | TGTGCCAGCAGTTCAAACCTCAGGGCATATGGCTACACCTTC | TRBJ1-2 | 14 | . | TRBV6-5 | .
CSVETDRPYEQYF | TGCAGCGTTGAGACGGACAGGCCCTACGAGCAGTACTTC | TRBJ2-7 | 13 | TRBD1 | TRBV29-1 | .
CASSGGQRLYGYTF | TGTGCCAGCAGCGGCGGACAGCGACTGTATGGCTACACCTTC | TRBJ1-2 | 14 | . | TRBV9 | .
CASAGGTGNTIYF | TGTGCCAGCGCAGGGGGAACTGGAAACACCATATATTTT | TRBJ1-3 | 13 | TRBD1 | TRBV19 | few
CAVQSGPSSYNEQFF | TGTGCCGTTCAGAGCGGGCCTAGCTCCTACAATGAGCAGTTCTTC | TRBJ2-1 | 15 | . | TRBV10-3 | .
CASSPRTSGRGSEQFF | TGTGCCAGCAGTCCAAGGACTAGCGGGAGGGGTAGTGAGCAGTTCTTC | TRBJ2-1 | 16 | TRBD2 | TRBV27 | .
CASRDSANTGELFF | TGTGCGAGTAGGGACAGCGCGAACACCGGGGAGCTGTTTTTT | TRBJ2-2 | 14 | TRBD1 | TRBV19 | .
CASSSGGRTEAFF | TGTGCCAGCAGCTCAGGGGGTCGCACTGAAGCTTTCTTT | TRBJ1-1 | 13 | TRBD1 | TRBV7-9 | few
CASSLGPGQGYQPQHF | TGTGCCAGCAGTTTAGGTCCGGGACAGGGCTATCAGCCCCAGCATTTT | TRBJ1-5 | 16 | TRBD1 | TRBV27 | few
CASSYGSATETQYF | TGTGCCAGCAGTTACGGGAGTGCAACAGAGACCCAGTACTTC | TRBJ2-5 | 14 | . | TRBV6-2/TRBV6-3 | few
CASSPLPTSGRAFDEQFF | TGTGCCAGCTCACCACTCCCCACTAGCGGGAGGGCTTTCGATGAGCAGTTCTTC | TRBJ2-1 | 18 | TRBD2 | TRBV18 | .
CASSLFSLAGNTGELFF | TGTGCCAGCAGCTTATTTTCCCTGGCAGGGAACACCGGGGAGCTGTTTTTT | TRBJ2-2 | 17 | . | TRBV7-2 | .
CASSLPGQSTGANVLTF | TGCGCCAGCAGCTTGCCGGGACAGTCTACTGGGGCCAACGTCCTGACTTTC | TRBJ2-6 | 17 | TRBD1 | TRBV5-1 | .
CASSSPGQGSYEQYF | TGTGCCAGCAGCTCACCGGGACAGGGGTCCTACGAGCAGTACTTC | TRBJ2-7 | 15 | TRBD1 | TRBV7-9 | .
CAISESTGRNTEAFF | TGTGCCATCAGTGAGTCGACGGGTAGGAACACTGAAGCTTTCTTT | TRBJ1-1 | 15 | . | TRBV10-3 | .
CASRGRVGQPQHF | TGTGCCAGCAGGGGCAGGGTAGGTCAGCCCCAGCATTTT | TRBJ1-5 | 13 | . | TRBV2 | .
CASGTGYTEAFF | TGTGCCAGCGGAACAGGGTATACTGAAGCTTTCTTT | TRBJ1-1 | 12 | . | TRBV3-1/TRBV3-2 | .
CAWYRDRVKANYGYTF | TGTGCCTGGTACCGGGACAGGGTGAAAGCTAACTATGGCTACACCTTC | TRBJ1-2 | 16 | TRBD1 | TRBV30 | .
CASSLNFGRAQYF | TGCGCCAGCAGCTTGAATTTTGGGCGGGCCCAGTACTTC | TRBJ2-5 | 13 | . | TRBV5-1 | .
CASSRARGGRVNTEAFF | TGTGCCAGCAGCCGCGCACGGGGGGGGCGAGTGAACACTGAAGCTTTCTTT | TRBJ1-1 | 17 | . | TRBV7-8 | .
CASSLGGTSGNTIYF | TGTGCCAGCAGCTTAGGGGGCACATCTGGAAACACCATATATTTT | TRBJ1-3 | 15 | . | TRBV7-3 | .
CASSIQSRETQYF | TGTGCCAGCAGCATCCAATCCCGGGAGACCCAGTACTTC | TRBJ2-5 | 13 | . | TRBV11-2 | .
CASSYTSGAYEQYF | TGTGCCAGCAGTTACACTAGCGGGGCCTACGAGCAGTACTTC | TRBJ2-7 | 14 | TRBD2 | TRBV6-2/TRBV6-3 | .
CASSPPLAGVKEQFF | TGTGCCAGCAGCCCCCCACTAGCGGGAGTTAAGGAGCAGTTCTTC | TRBJ2-1 | 15 | TRBD2 | TRBV6-5 | .
CASSTQGENGNTIYF | TGTGCCAGCTCAACACAGGGAGAAAACGGAAACACCATATATTTT | TRBJ1-3 | 15 | . | TRBV18 | .
CASSQDFRPSPGANVLTF | TGTGCCAGCAGCCAAGACTTTCGACCTTCTCCTGGGGCCAACGTCCTGACTTTC | TRBJ2-6 | 18 | . | TRBV3-1/TRBV3-2 | .
CASSGGHQETQYF | TGTGCCAGCAGTGGCGGGCACCAAGAGACCCAGTACTTC | TRBJ2-5 | 13 | . | TRBV6-6 | once
CASSPRTGNWEQFF | TGTGCCAGCAGCCCTCGGACAGGGAATTGGGAGCAGTTCTTC | TRBJ2-1 | 14 | TRBD1 | TRBV7-9 | once
CASSLTAGDSPLHF | TGTGCCAGCAGCTTAACGGCAGGTGACTCACCCCTCCACTTT | TRBJ1-6 | 14 | . | TRBV7-3 | .
CASSLTGELFF | TGTGCCAGCAGCCTCACCGGGGAGCTGTTTTTT | TRBJ2-2 | 11 | . | TRBV25-1 | .
CASSQEGGRGSYTF | TGCGCCAGCAGCCAAGAAGGGGGGCGTGGATCCTACACCTTC | TRBJ1-2 | 14 | . | TRBV4-1 | .
CASSYSENQPQHF | TGTGCCAGCAGTTACTCGGAGAATCAGCCCCAGCATTTT | TRBJ1-5 | 13 | . | TRBV6-2/TRBV6-3 | once
CASSEEDGDIYEQYF | TGTGCCAGCAGTGAAGAGGATGGGGACATCTACGAGCAGTACTTC | TRBJ2-7 | 15 | . | TRBV6-1 | few
CASSLAAGTETYNSPLHF | TGTGCCAGCAGCCTAGCGGCCGGGACAGAGACCTATAATTCACCCCTCCACTTT | TRBJ1-6 | 18 | TRBD1 | TRBV5-6 | .
CASSQGPGHTF | TGCGCCAGCAGCCAAGGTCCGGGACACACCTTC | TRBJ1-2 | 11 | . | TRBV4-3 | once
CASSQTGEGEAFF | TGTGCCAGCAGCCAAACCGGAGAGGGTGAAGCTTTCTTT | TRBJ1-1 | 13 | . | TRBV3-1/TRBV3-2 | .
CASGGRVSYEQYF | TGTGCCAGCGGCGGCAGGGTCTCCTACGAGCAGTACTTC | TRBJ2-7 | 13 | . | TRBV27 | once
CATSRQGRQETQYF | TGTGCCACCAGTCGACAGGGTAGACAAGAGACCCAGTACTTC | TRBJ2-5 | 14 | TRBD1 | TRBV19 | .
CASSPGRPGEKLFF | TGTGCCAGCAGTCCTGGACGGCCTGGTGAAAAACTGTTTTTT | TRBJ1-4 | 14 | . | TRBV28 | .
CSVERGPGTQYF | TGCAGCGTTGAAAGGGGGCCGGGTACGCAGTATTTT | TRBJ2-3 | 12 | TRBD1 | TRBV29-1 | .